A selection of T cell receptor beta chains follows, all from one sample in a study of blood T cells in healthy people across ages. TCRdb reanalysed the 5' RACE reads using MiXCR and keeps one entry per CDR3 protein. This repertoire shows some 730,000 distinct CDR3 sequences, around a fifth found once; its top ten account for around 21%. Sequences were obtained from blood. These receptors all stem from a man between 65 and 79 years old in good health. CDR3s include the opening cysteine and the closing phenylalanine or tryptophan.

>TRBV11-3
CASSRSSGPGETQYF
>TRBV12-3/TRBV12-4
CASRLFGQRTDTQYF
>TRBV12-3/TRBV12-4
CASSLAPGRPYTF
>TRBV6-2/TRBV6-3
CASRKLRTSYNEQFF
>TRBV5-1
CASSLVGQNTGELFF
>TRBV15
CATSRDLQSVEQFF
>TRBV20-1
CSARENRIRNYGYTF
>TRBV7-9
CASSPRDREETQYF
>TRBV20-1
CSASKRDDRGRNTGELFF
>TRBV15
CATSRTLQAAGCTF
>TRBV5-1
CASSDRDRTMNTEAFF
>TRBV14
CASSLQTSSDTQYF
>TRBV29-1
CSVPSGTSAKETQYF
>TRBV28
CASSWLGSEKLFF
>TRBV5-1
CASSPTGGLAGDNEQFF
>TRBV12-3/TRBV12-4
CASSPSSGGETNEQFF
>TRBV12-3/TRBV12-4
CASSPGQGNGKNIQYF
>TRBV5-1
CASSLVQGTGTEAFF
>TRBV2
CAIQLAGERSYEQYF
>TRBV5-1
CASRGAADSSTSGGTDTQYF
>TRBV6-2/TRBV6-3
CASSRTGPRSYEQYF
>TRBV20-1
CSARTVSSGANVLTF
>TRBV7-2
CASSLRAGGRQPQHF
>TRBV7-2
CASSRIGGPFETQYF
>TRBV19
CASRGLGSSEQFF
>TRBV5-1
CASSLGLARADTQYF
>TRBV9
CASSVALAGATDTQYF
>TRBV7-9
CASSSRGRDTEAFF
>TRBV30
CAWSISLSDTQYF
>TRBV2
CASSYDRGNEQFF
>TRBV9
CASSVDPRGANEQFF